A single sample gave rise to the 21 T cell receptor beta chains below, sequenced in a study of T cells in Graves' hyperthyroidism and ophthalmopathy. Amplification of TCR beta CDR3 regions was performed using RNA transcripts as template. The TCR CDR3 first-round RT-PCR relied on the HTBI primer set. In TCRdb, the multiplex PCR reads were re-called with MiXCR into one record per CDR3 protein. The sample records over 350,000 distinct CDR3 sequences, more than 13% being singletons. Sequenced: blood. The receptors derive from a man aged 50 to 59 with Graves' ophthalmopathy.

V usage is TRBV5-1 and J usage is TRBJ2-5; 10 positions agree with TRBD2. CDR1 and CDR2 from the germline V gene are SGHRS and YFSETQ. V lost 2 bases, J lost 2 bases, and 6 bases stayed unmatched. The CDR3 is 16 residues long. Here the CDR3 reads CASSLTTSGSQETQYF. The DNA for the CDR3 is TGCGCCAGCAGCTTAACGACTAGCGGGTCACAAGAGACCCAGTACTTC. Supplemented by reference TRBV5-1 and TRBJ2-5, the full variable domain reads KAGVTQTPRYLIKTRGQQVTLSCSPISGHRSVSWYQQTPGQGLQFLFEYFSETQRNKGNFPGRFSGRQFSNSRSEMNVSTLELGDSALYLCASSLTTSGSQETQYFGPGTRLLVL.

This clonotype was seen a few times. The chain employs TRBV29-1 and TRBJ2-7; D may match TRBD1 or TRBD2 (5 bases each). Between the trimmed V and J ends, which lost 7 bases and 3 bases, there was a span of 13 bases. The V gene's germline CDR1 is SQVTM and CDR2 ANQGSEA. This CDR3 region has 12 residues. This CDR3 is CSARGTFYEQYF. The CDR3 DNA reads TGCAGCGCTAGAGGGACCTTCTACGAGCAGTACTTC.

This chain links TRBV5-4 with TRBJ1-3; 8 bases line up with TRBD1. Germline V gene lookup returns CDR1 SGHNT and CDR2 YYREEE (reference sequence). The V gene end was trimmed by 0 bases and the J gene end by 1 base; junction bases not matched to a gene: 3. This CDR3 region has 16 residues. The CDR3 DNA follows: TGTGCCAGCAGCTTGGCCCAGGGGGCTTCTGGAAACACCATATATTTT. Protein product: CASSLAQGASGNTIYF.

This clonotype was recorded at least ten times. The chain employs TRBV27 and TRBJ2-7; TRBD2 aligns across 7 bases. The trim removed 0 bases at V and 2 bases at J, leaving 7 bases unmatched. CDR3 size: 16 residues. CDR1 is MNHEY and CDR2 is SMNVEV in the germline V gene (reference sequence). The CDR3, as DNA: TGTGCCAGCAGTTTATCGGTGGCGGGAGCCACCTACGAGCAGTACTTC. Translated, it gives CASSLSVAGATYEQYF.

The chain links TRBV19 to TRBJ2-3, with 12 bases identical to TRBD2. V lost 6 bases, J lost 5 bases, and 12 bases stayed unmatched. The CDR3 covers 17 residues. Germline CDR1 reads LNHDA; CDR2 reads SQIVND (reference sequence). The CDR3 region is CASSGLAGFRDRDTQYF. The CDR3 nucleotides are TGTGCCAGTAGCGGACTAGCGGGATTTCGGGACCGAGATACGCAGTATTTT.

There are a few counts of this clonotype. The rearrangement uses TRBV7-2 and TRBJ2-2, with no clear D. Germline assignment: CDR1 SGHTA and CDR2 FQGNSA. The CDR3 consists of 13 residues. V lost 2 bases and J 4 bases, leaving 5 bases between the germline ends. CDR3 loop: CASSLRSTGELFF. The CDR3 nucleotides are TGTGCCAGCAGCTTAAGGAGCACCGGGGAGCTGTTTTTT.

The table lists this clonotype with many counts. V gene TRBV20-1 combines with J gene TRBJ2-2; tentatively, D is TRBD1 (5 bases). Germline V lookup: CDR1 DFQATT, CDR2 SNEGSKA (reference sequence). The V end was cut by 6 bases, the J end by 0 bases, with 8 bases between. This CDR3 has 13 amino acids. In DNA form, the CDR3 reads TGCAGTGCAGGCAGGGCGAACACCGGGGAGCTGTTTTTT. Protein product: CSAGRANTGELFF.

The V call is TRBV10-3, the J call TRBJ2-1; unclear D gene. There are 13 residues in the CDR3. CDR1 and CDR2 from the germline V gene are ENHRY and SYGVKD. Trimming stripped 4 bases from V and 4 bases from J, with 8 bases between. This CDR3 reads CAISADSYNEQFF. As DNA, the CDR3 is TGTGCCATCAGTGCCGATAGTTACAATGAGCAGTTCTTC.

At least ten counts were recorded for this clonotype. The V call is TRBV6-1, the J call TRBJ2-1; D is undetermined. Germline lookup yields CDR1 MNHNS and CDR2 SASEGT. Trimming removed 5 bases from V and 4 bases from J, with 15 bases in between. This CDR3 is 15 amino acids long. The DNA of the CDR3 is TGTGCCAGCAGTTACAGCGAAGGGTATTACAATGAGCAGTTCTTC. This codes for CASSYSEGYYNEQFF.

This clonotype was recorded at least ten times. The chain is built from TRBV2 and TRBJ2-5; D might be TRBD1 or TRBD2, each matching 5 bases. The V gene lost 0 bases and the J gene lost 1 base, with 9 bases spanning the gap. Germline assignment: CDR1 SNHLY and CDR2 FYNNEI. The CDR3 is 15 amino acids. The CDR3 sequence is CASSEALGGQETQYF. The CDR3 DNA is TGTGCCAGCAGTGAAGCCCTTGGGGGCCAAGAGACCCAGTACTTC.

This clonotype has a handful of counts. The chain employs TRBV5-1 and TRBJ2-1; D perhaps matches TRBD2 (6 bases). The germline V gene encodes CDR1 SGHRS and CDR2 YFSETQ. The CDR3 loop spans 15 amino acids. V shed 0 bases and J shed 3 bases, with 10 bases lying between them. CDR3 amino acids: CASSLGPGVYNEQFF. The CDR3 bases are TGCGCCAGCAGCTTGGGGCCGGGAGTCTACAATGAGCAGTTCTTC.

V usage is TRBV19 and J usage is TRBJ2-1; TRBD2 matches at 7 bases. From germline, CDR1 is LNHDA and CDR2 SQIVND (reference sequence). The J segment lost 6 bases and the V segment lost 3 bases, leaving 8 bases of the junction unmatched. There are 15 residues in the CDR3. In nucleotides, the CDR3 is TGTGCCAGTAGTATCCTTCTAGCGGAACTCAATGAGCAGTTCTTC. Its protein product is CASSILLAELNEQFF.

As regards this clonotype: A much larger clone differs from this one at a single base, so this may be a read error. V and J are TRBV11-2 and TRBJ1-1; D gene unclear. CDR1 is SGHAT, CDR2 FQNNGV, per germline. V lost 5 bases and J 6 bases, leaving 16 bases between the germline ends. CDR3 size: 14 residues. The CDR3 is CASSPDGGLAEAFF. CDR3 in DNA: TGTGCCAGCAGCCCAGACGGAGGGCTCGCTGAAGCTTTCTTT.

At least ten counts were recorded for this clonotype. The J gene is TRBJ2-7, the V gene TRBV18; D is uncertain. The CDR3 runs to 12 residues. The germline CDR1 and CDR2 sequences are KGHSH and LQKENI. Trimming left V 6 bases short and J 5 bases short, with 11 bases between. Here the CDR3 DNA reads TGTGCCAGCTCCCCGTCCCGCAACGAGCAGTACTTC. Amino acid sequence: CASSPSRNEQYF.

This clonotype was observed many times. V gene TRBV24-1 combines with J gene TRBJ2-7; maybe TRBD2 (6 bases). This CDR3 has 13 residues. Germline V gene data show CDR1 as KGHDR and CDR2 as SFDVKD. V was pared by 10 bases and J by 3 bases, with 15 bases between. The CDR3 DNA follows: TGTGCCACTCATATTGTAGCGGTCTACGAGCAGTACTTC. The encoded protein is CATHIVAVYEQYF.

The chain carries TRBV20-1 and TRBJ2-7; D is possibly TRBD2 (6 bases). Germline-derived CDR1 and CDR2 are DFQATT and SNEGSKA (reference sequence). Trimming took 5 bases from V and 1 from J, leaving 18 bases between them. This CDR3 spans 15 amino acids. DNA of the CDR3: TGCAGTGCTTTAGGGCGGGGCGCGAAATCCTACGAGCAGTACTTC. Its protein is CSALGRGAKSYEQYF.

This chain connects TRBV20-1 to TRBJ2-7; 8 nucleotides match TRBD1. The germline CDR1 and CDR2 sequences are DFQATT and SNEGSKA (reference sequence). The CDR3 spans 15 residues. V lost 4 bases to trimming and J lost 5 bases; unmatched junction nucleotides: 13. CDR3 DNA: TGCAGTGCTATACCCCGGACAGGGTACTACAACGAGCAGTACTTC. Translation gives CSAIPRTGYYNEQYF.

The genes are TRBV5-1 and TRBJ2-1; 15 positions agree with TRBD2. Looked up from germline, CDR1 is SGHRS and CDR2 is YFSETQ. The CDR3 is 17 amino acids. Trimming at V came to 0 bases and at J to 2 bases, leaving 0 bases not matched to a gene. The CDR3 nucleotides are TGCGCCAGCAGCTTGGGGACTAGCGGGAGGGCCTACAATGAGCAGTTCTTC. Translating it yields CASSLGTSGRAYNEQFF.

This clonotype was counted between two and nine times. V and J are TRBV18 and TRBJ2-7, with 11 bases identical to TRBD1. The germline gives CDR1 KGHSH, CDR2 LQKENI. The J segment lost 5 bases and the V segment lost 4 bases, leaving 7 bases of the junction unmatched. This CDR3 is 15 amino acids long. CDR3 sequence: CASSRSGQGANEQYF. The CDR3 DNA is TGTGCCAGCTCACGATCAGGACAGGGGGCGAACGAGCAGTACTTC.

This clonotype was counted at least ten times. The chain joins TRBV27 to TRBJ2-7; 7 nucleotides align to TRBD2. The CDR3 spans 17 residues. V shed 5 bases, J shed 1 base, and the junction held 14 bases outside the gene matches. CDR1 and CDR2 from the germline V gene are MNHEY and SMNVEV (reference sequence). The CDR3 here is CASSLLTTSDLSYEQYF. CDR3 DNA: TGTGCCAGCAGTCTTTTAACAACTAGCGACCTATCCTACGAGCAGTACTTC.

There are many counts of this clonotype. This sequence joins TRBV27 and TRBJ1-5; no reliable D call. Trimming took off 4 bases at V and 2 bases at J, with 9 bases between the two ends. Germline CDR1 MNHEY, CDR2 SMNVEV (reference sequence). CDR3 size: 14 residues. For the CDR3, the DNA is TGTGCCAGCAGTTCTGGAAGGGGCAATCAGCCCCAGCATTTT. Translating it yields CASSSGRGNQPQHF.